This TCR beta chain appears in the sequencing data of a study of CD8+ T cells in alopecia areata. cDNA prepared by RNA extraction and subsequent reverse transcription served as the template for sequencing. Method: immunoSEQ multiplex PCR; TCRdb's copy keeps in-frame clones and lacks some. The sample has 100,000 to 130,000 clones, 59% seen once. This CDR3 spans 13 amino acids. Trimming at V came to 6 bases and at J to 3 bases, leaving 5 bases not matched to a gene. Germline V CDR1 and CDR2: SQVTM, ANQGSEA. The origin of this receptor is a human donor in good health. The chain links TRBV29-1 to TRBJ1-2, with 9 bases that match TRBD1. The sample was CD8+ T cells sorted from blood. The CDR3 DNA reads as TGCAGCGTACAGGGGGCTGCCGACTATGGCTACACCTTC. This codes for CSVQGAADYGYTF.